The 9 T cell receptor beta chains reported below all come from one sample, sequenced in a study of monozygotic twins with inflammatory bowel disease. For each CDR3 protein, TCRdb gives one entry from its re-call of the 5' RACE reads, without DNA. Its table lists some 89,000 distinct CDR3 sequences. The sequencing sample was made of blood. These receptors all stem from a human donor with ulcerative colitis or Crohn's disease, or a healthy co-twin of an affected twin (not recorded which).

The V call is TRBV28, the J call TRBJ1-1; TCRdb's D call, TRBD1, is unchecked because there is no DNA. Germline CDR1 is MDHEN and CDR2 is SYDVKM. This CDR3 region has 16 residues. CDR3 residues: CASHPAGRTGKDEAFF. Using reference TRBV28 and TRBJ1-1 for the parts outside the CDR3, the full variable domain is DVKVTQSSRYLVKRTGEKVFLECVQDMDHENMFWYRQDPGLGLRLIYFSYDVKMKEKGDIPEGYSVSREKKERFSLILESASTNQTSMYLCASHPAGRTGKDEAFFGQGTRLTVV.

This chain connects TRBV29-1 to TRBJ1-1; checking the TCRdb D call of TRBD1 is not possible without DNA. The length of the CDR3 is 16 residues. Germline loops: CDR1 SQVTM, CDR2 ANQGSEA. This chain's CDR3 is CSVGVGAGLMNTEAFF.

The chain is built from TRBV5-1 and TRBJ2-3; as DNA is missing, the TRBD1 call by TCRdb cannot be tested. The CDR3 length is 14 residues. Germline loops: CDR1 SGHRS, CDR2 YFSETQ. CDR3 region: CASSTTGNADTQYF.

This chain uses TRBV7-2 with TRBJ1-4; no DNA is available, so the TRBD1 call from TCRdb remains unchecked. This CDR3 has 13 residues. Germline CDR1 is SGHTA and CDR2 is FQGNSA. The CDR3: CASSRGVDEKLFF.

J is TRBJ2-7 and V is TRBV5-5. CDR1 SGHKS and CDR2 YYEKEE come from the germline V gene (reference sequence). CDR3 length equals 14 residues. The CDR3 protein is CASSIDTGSYEQYF.

The chain recombines TRBV7-6 with TRBJ2-7; TCRdb lists TRBD2, though no DNA is available to test this call. CDR1 is SGHVS, CDR2 FNYEAQ, per germline. The CDR3 runs to 12 residues. The CDR3: CASSRGGYEQYF.

The chain carries TRBV5-1 and TRBJ1-1; absent DNA, TCRdb's TRBD1 call cannot be checked. Germline V gene data show CDR1 as SGHRS and CDR2 as YFSETQ. The CDR3 extends over 16 amino acids. The CDR3 region is CASSLGQDQVNTEAFF. Combining the CDR3 with reference TRBV5-1 and TRBJ1-1 gives the whole variable domain KAGVTQTPRYLIKTRGQQVTLSCSPISGHRSVSWYQQTPGQGLQFLFEYFSETQRNKGNFPGRFSGRQFSNSRSEMNVSTLELGDSALYLCASSLGQDQVNTEAFFGQGTRLTVV.

The chain carries TRBV6-1 and TRBJ2-3. The CDR3 spans 14 residues. Per the germline V gene, CDR1 is MNHNS and CDR2 is SASEGT. CDR3 sequence: CASRQRIGTDTQYF.

The chain carries TRBV20-1 and TRBJ2-3; TCRdb names TRBD2, which stays unverified in the absence of DNA. Germline-derived CDR1 and CDR2 are DFQATT and SNEGSKA (reference sequence). The CDR3 loop spans 15 amino acids. The CDR3 sequence: CSASTSGGITDTQYF.